The entry below describes one T cell receptor beta chain. These data belong to a study of T cell repertoires in ileal Crohn's disease. Each sample's TCRB immunosequencing used 450 to 650 nanograms of biopsy DNA. Sequencing was performed with immunoSEQ multiplex PCR; in TCRdb, only in-frame clones are kept and a portion is missing. This table has 15,000 to 20,000 clones, about 92% appearing once. The CDR3 has 15 amino acids. Germline V gene lookup returns CDR1 SGHDT and CDR2 YYEEEE. Trimming left V 0 bases short and J 2 bases short, with 8 bases between. V usage is TRBV5-6 and J usage is TRBJ2-2; tentatively, D is TRBD1 (6 bases). The clonotype originates from an adult with Crohn's disease. Sample: ileal tissue. CDR3: CASSLGQVNTGELFF. The CDR3 DNA reads as TGTGCCAGCAGCTTGGGACAGGTCAACACCGGGGAGCTGTTTTTT.